This T cell receptor (beta chain) was retrieved from a study of response to subunit inactivated influenza vaccine. The study, taken as a whole, reports: T cells newly recruited by each seasonal influenza vaccination are few, the authors suggested.

TCRdb called the RT-PCR reads again in MiXCR, with one record for every CDR3 protein. The sample lists about 520,000 distinct CDR3 sequences; approximately 7.3% were seen once. Details on this clonotype: Its target is not known.

The CDR3 covers 16 residues. The V and J ends lost 3 bases and 6 bases, in that order; junction bases with no gene match: 5. Germline values: CDR1 KGHSH, CDR2 LQKENI. This clonotype originated in a man aged 50 to 69 who received an inactivated influenza vaccine. The specimen comprised PBMCs from blood, sampled around 25 months after vaccination. The gene calls are TRBV18 and TRBJ2-1; 13 bases map to TRBD2. The CDR3 spells CASSPPLAGGRNEQFF. CDR3 in DNA: TGTGCCAGCTCACCTCCACTAGCGGGAGGGCGCAATGAGCAGTTCTTC.